The clone carrying this T cell receptor beta chain was observed at least ten times. Its target is not known. The data were taken from a study of early T cells in non-severe SARS-CoV-2 infection. Study background: Bulk RNA taken from unsorted whole blood was sequenced, leaving chains unpaired. Broader study findings: Missing private and CD4 specificities, VDJdb matching favored anti-spike CD8 responses.

cDNA molecules, individually, were tagged with unique molecular identifiers. MiXCR, run by TCRdb on the 5' RACE reads, gives a single entry per CDR3 protein. The table has roughly 64,000 distinct CDR3 sequences, approximately 9.2% seen once; the top ten hold 10% to 15%. Germline V gives CDR1 SGHTA, CDR2 FQGTGA. Trimming took off 5 bases at V and 6 bases at J, with 16 bases between the two ends. The CDR3 contains 15 residues. This material consisted of whole blood, taken at baseline. The rearrangement joins TRBV7-3 to TRBJ2-2; D tentatively fits TRBD1 or TRBD2 (5 bases each). This receptor was taken from an adult who was a healthcare worker with PCR-confirmed SARS-CoV-2 infection or an uninfected control (not recorded which). The CDR3 sequence: CASSIGTPRAGELFF. In DNA form, the CDR3 reads TGTGCCAGCAGCATAGGGACCCCACGGGCCGGGGAGCTGTTTTTT.